Below are 22 T cell receptor beta chains sequenced from a single sample in a study. MiXCR, applied by TCRdb to the 5' RACE reads, yields one record per CDR3 protein. The sample contains several thousand distinct CDR3 sequences, 36% of which appear only once. The specimen sequenced was tumor-infiltrating memory CD4+ T cells sorted from the breast tumor. Subset described: memory CD4+ T cells, CD4+CD45RO+CD25-. These receptors were taken from a female donor with breast cancer.

V is TRBV7-9 and J is TRBJ1-3; D call uncertain. Germline loops: CDR1 SEHNR, CDR2 FQNEAQ (reference sequence). V was pared by 4 bases and J by 6 bases, with 7 bases between. The CDR3 covers 12 residues. CDR3 nucleotide sequence: TGTGCCAGCAGCTATAGGGAAAACACCATATATTTT. Its protein is CASSYRENTIYF.

V gene TRBV5-1 combines with J gene TRBJ2-7, with 9 bases that match TRBD2. The CDR3 has 16 amino acids. Germline CDR1 and CDR2: SGHRS and YFSETQ. V gave up 5 bases and J gave up 0 bases; unmatched junction bases: 9. This chain's CDR3 is CASRVSGSLGSYEQYF. CDR3 nucleotides: TGCGCCAGCAGAGTTAGCGGGAGTTTGGGCTCCTACGAGCAGTACTTC.

This clonotype appeared many times. The rearrangement joins TRBV18 to TRBJ1-5; D gene ambiguous. Per germline, CDR1 KGHSH and CDR2 LQKENI. V lost 3 bases and J lost 5, with 8 bases in between. CDR3 length: 13 residues. The CDR3 sequence is CASSPGKDQPQHF. CDR3 nucleotide sequence: TGTGCCAGCTCACCTGGGAAGGATCAGCCCCAGCATTTT.

By share, this clonotype ranks as medium-sized. V usage is TRBV12-3 or TRBV12-4 and J usage is TRBJ1-5; TRBD1 agrees at 8 bases. With 6 bases clipped from V and 3 bases from J, the junction kept 7 bases outside the gene matches. The CDR3 totals 15 residues. CDR3 sequence: CASSLTRGHNQPQHF. CDR3 DNA: TGTGCCAGCAGCCTCACCAGGGGGCACAATCAGCCCCAGCATTTT.

There are many counts of this clonotype. The chain has TRBV18 and TRBJ1-1; D unresolved. Germline V gene data show CDR1 as KGHSH and CDR2 as LQKENI. The V gene lost 2 bases and the J gene lost 1 base, with 5 bases spanning the gap. The CDR3 loop spans 13 amino acids. The CDR3 nucleotides are TGTGCCAGCTCACCAGGGCGGAACACTGAAGCTTTCTTT. As protein: CASSPGRNTEAFF.

The sample holds a few counts of this clonotype. Since a much larger clone is just one base distant, this may be a read error. The rearrangement uses TRBV29-1 and TRBJ2-7; D unclear. From germline, CDR1 is SQVTM and CDR2 ANQGSEA. The CDR3 runs 11 residues. Trimming shortened V by 4 bases and J by 3 bases, and 7 bases separated the two germline ends. The CDR3, as DNA: TGCAGCGTTGCCAAGGTCTACGAGCAGTACTTC. Translated, it gives CSVAKVYEQYF.

The V call is TRBV28, the J call TRBJ2-7, with D possibly being TRBD1 or TRBD2 (5 bases each). Trimming cost V 7 bases and J 0 bases, with 16 bases left between them. The CDR3 sequence is 15 residues long. The V gene's germline CDR1 is MDHEN and CDR2 SYDVKM. CDR3 region: CASTLGVESSYEQYF. The CDR3 DNA is TGTGCCAGCACCCTGGGGGTGGAGAGCTCCTACGAGCAGTACTTC.

The chain recombines TRBV20-1 with TRBJ1-1, with D perhaps matching TRBD1 (5 bases). V dropped 5 bases and J dropped 2 bases, with 15 bases sitting between them. Germline V gene sequence: CDR1 DFQATT, CDR2 SNEGSKA (reference sequence). The CDR3 is 14 amino acids. The CDR3 protein is CSAGWGRQNTEAFF. CDR3 sequence (DNA): TGCAGTGCTGGATGGGGCAGACAAAACACTGAAGCTTTCTTT.

A few counts support this clonotype. A much larger clone sits a single nucleotide away, making a read error possible. V usage is TRBV3-1 and J usage is TRBJ2-3; 8 bases are a match to TRBD1. V shed 6 bases and J 6 bases; nucleotides not matched to a gene: 2. The V gene's germline CDR1 is LGHDT and CDR2 YNNKEL (reference sequence). There are 12 residues in the CDR3. DNA of the CDR3: TGTGCCAGCAGACAGGGGGGTGATACGCAGTATTTT. Amino acid sequence: CASRQGGDTQYF.

This clonotype has more than one count but fewer than ten. Its ends do not fully match the called genes, so a read error is possible. Here the CDR3 reads CASSLARSSQETQYF. DNA for the CDR3: TGTGCCAGTAGCTTAGCCCGTAGCAGTCAAGAGACCCAGTACTTC. The chain is built from TRBV7-2 and TRBJ2-5; D not resolved. The CDR3 consists of 15 residues. Germline loops: CDR1 SGHTA, CDR2 FQGNSA.

This clonotype is labeled medium-sized. The genes are TRBV11-2 and TRBJ2-5, with TRBD1 matching over 7 bases. CDR1 and CDR2 (germline): SGHAT, FQNNGV. J lost 4 bases, V lost 5 bases, and 19 bases had no gene match. The CDR3 is 18 amino acids. CDR3 nucleotide sequence: TGTGCCAGCAGCCCCCGATTGTATGAGGGGGCGCAAACAGAGACCCAGTACTTC. Translation: CASSPRLYEGAQTETQYF.

Comment on this clonotype: Here the CDR3 omits its conserved ending phenylalanine or tryptophan, so a read error is the likely source. The V call is TRBV19, the J call TRBJ2-5; 8 bases are a match to TRBD2. Germline CDR1 is LNHDA and CDR2 is SQIVND (reference sequence). The CDR3 runs 13 residues. Trimming at V came to 8 bases and at J to 9 bases, leaving 11 bases not matched to a gene. The CDR3 reads CASSAGVGKAQYY. DNA of the CDR3: TGTGCCAGTTCAGCGGGAGTAGGGAAGGCCCAGTACTAC.

About this clonotype itself: Possible read error: a much larger clone is one base away. This chain uses TRBV15 with TRBJ1-3, with D hard to call. V lost 8 bases and J 4 bases, leaving 12 bases between the germline ends. The CDR3 loop spans 13 amino acids. The germline V gene has CDR1 LNHNV and CDR2 YYDKDF (reference sequence). The CDR3 DNA is TGTGCCACCGGCACACAGAGAGGAAACACCATATATTTT. This sequence encodes CATGTQRGNTIYF.

In its sample, this clonotype is medium-sized. V gene TRBV7-8 combines with J gene TRBJ2-7; D unclear. Germline CDR1 and CDR2: SGHVS and FQNEAQ. V lost 6 bases and J lost 4, with 7 bases in between. The CDR3 is made up of 11 amino acids. In DNA form, the CDR3 reads TGTGCCAGCAGATCCAATTACGAGCAGTACTTC. This sequence encodes CASRSNYEQYF.

The chain joins TRBV7-8 to TRBJ1-4, with 8 bases aligning to TRBD1. This CDR3 spans 17 amino acids. V lost 0 bases, J lost 7 bases, and 10 bases stayed unmatched. Per germline, CDR1 SGHVS and CDR2 FQNEAQ. CDR3 in DNA: TGTGCCAGCAGCTTAGCACGGGGACAGGAAAAGTTTGAAAAACTGTTTTTT. It translates to CASSLARGQEKFEKLFF.

The gene calls are TRBV9 and TRBJ2-1; weak D call: TRBD2 (6 bases). Germline V gene sequence: CDR1 SGDLS, CDR2 YYNGEE. Trimming stripped 0 bases from V and 8 bases from J, with 15 bases between. This CDR3 region has 15 residues. The CDR3, as DNA: TGTGCCAGCAGCGTAGATTGGAGGGATTTCGATGAGCAGTTCTTC. Its protein product is CASSVDWRDFDEQFF.

This clonotype came up many times. The chain uses TRBV5-1 and TRBJ2-1; a possible D gene is TRBD2 (6 bases). CDR1 and CDR2 (germline): SGHRS, YFSETQ. CDR3 size: 17 residues. Trimming pared 3 bases from V and 0 bases from J, leaving 16 bases between. The CDR3: CASSSDLTRSSYNEQFF. CDR3 bases: TGCGCCAGCAGCTCGGACCTGACTAGGAGCTCCTACAATGAGCAGTTCTTC.

The sample holds many counts of this clonotype. The genes are TRBV27 and TRBJ2-3, with D tentatively TRBD1 or TRBD2 (6 bases each). This CDR3 is built from 15 residues. The V gene's germline CDR1 is MNHEY and CDR2 SMNVEV (reference sequence). Trimming took off 8 bases at V and 2 bases at J, with 17 bases between the two ends. The CDR3 DNA is TGTGCCAGCGGAAAGGGGGGTACCCACACAGATACGCAGTATTTT. This sequence encodes CASGKGGTHTDTQYF.

The CDR3 spells CASGTTRGLVTGELFF. The CDR3 nucleotides are TGTGCTAGTGGCACGACACGGGGGTTGGTTACCGGGGAGCTGTTTTTT. This sequence joins TRBV12-5 and TRBJ2-2, with D perhaps matching TRBD2 (6 bases). Per the germline V gene, CDR1 is LGHNT and CDR2 is FRNRAP. The germline V and J ends were trimmed by 6 bases and 5 bases, with 19 bases remaining between them. The CDR3 length is 16 residues.

Comment on this clonotype: A read error may account for a junction end that differs from germline. The rearrangement joins TRBV20-1 to TRBJ2-1; TRBD2 matches 10 bases. This CDR3 comprises 15 residues. CDR1 is DFQATT and CDR2 is SNEGSKA in the germline V gene (reference sequence). This chain's CDR3 is CSATRGSGGYSEQFF. DNA for the CDR3: TGCAGTGCTACGAGGGGTAGCGGGGGGTACAGTGAGCAGTTCTTC.

This chain connects TRBV5-1 to TRBJ2-7, with a possible D match to TRBD2 (5 bases). V lost 9 bases, J lost 6 bases, and 16 bases lay in between. The CDR3 is 12 residues long. The germline V gene encodes CDR1 SGHRS and CDR2 YFSETQ. The CDR3 is CATSTEAGEQYF. The CDR3 DNA is TGCGCCACTTCAACGGAGGCCGGCGAGCAGTACTTC.

To note about this clonotype: A junction boundary mismatches the germline segment, possibly from a read error. The genes are TRBV7-9 and TRBJ2-2; D might be TRBD2 (5 bases). This CDR3 has 15 residues. Germline V gene lookup returns CDR1 SEHNR and CDR2 FQNEAQ (reference sequence). Here the CDR3 reads CASSSIAPNTGELSF. CDR3 nucleotides: TGTGCCAGCAGCTCAATTGCTCCAAACACCGGGGAGCTGTCTTTT.